These 4 T cell receptor beta chains were sequenced from one sample in a study of OX40 agonist ivuxolimab in advanced cancers. The method was immunoSEQ multiplex PCR; TCRdb's version includes in-frame clones alone and lacks a portion of them. The sample contains some 68,000 clones, more than 75% of which appear only once. The source was CD4+ or CD8+ T cells sorted from blood, collected in a trial of the OX40 agonist ivuxolimab. Receptors originate from an adult with an advanced solid tumor such as melanoma, head and neck, liver or kidney cancer.

The chain uses TRBV7-8 and TRBJ2-1; 7 bases fit TRBD1. The CDR3 contains 12 residues. The V segment lost 5 bases and the J segment 10 bases; nucleotides outside the gene matches: 5. The germline V gene encodes CDR1 SGHVS and CDR2 FQNEAQ. The CDR3 nucleotides read TGTGCCAGCAGCACCCACAGGGGCGAGCAGTTCTTC. It translates to CASSTHRGEQFF.

This clone was detected once. V is TRBV18 and J is TRBJ2-3, with 9 bases lining up with TRBD1. Trimming took 6 bases from V and 2 from J; bases not matched to a gene: 6. Germline assignment: CDR1 KGHSH and CDR2 LQKENI. The CDR3 contains 15 residues. The CDR3 here is CASSYTGGNTDTQYF. The CDR3 nucleotides read TGTGCCAGCTCCTATACAGGGGGCAACACAGATACGCAGTATTTT.

The J gene is TRBJ2-2, the V gene TRBV30, with 11 positions matching TRBD2. Germline CDR1 and CDR2: GTSNPN and SVGIG (reference sequence). V lost 3 bases, J lost 6 bases, and 18 bases stayed unmatched. The CDR3 sequence is 19 residues long. The CDR3 sequence: CAWRGRDTSIAGGPGELFF. CDR3 DNA sequence: TGTGCCTGGAGGGGGCGGGACACTTCGATAGCGGGAGGGCCCGGGGAGCTGTTTTTT.

The chain joins TRBV19 to TRBJ1-6; 7 bases are shared with TRBD1. Germline values: CDR1 LNHDA, CDR2 SQIVND (reference sequence). V lost 6 bases and J lost 5; bases outside the gene matches: 13. CDR3 length equals 17 residues. In DNA, the CDR3 is TGTGCCAGTAGAAACCTCTTCCTAACAGGGGATAATTCACCCCTCCACTTT. It translates to CASRNLFLTGDNSPLHF.